The 13 T cell receptor beta chains reported below all come from one sample, sequenced in a study of neurological immune-mediated disorders. TCRdb redid the calling of the 5' RACE reads with MiXCR, one entry per CDR3 protein. The table has under 35,000 distinct CDR3 sequences, around a quarter seen once; the top ten hold less than 35%. The sequenced material came from CD4+ T cells from blood. The receptors derive from a man aged 50-60 years with HTLV-1-associated myelopathy (HAM/TSP).

This clonotype appeared a few times. The chain links TRBV29-1 to TRBJ1-3; TRBD1 is a possible D gene (6 bases). This CDR3 has 11 residues. The V gene's germline CDR1 is SQVTM and CDR2 ANQGSEA. CDR3: CVRGQGNTIYF. CDR3 nucleotide sequence: TGCGTCCGCGGACAGGGAAACACCATATATTTT.

There are many counts of this clonotype. The rearrangement uses TRBV5-1 and TRBJ1-2; tentative D call: TRBD1 (6 bases). Germline assignment: CDR1 SGHRS and CDR2 YFSETQ. The CDR3 spans 12 residues. V lost 5 bases, J lost 7 bases, and 12 bases lay in between. CDR3 nucleotides: TGCGCCAGCAGGTCAGGGGACGGTGGCTACACCTTC. Amino acids: CASRSGDGGYTF.

The chain has TRBV7-2 and TRBJ2-3, with D possibly being TRBD1 or TRBD2 (6 bases each). Between the trimmed V and J ends, which lost 1 base and 4 bases, there was a span of 12 bases. The germline gives CDR1 SGHTA, CDR2 FQGNSA. The CDR3 runs to 15 residues. The CDR3 coding sequence is TGTGCCAGCAGCTTAGTCGGGGGCAGTTCAGATACGCAGTATTTT. The encoded protein is CASSLVGGSSDTQYF.

This clonotype was picked up many times. The chain links TRBV2 to TRBJ2-2, with 7 bases aligning to TRBD1. From germline, CDR1 is SNHLY and CDR2 FYNNEI. This CDR3 comprises 15 residues. V lost 7 bases, J lost 6 bases, and 11 bases stayed unmatched. CDR3 sequence: CASIRQGSQAGELFF. Written as DNA, the CDR3 is TGTGCCAGCATCCGACAGGGAAGTCAGGCCGGGGAGCTGTTTTTT. Using reference TRBV2 and TRBJ2-2 for the parts outside the CDR3, the full variable domain is EPEVTQTPSHQVTQMGQEVILRCVPISNHLYFYWYRQILGQKVEFLVSFYNNEISEKSEIFDDQFSVERPDGSNFTLKIRSTKLEDSAMYFCASIRQGSQAGELFFGEGSRLTVL.

This clonotype is labeled medium-sized (0.01 to 0.1%). The CDR3 region is CASSSLPWTGNNEQFF. The CDR3, as DNA: TGTGCCAGCAGCTCCCTCCCCTGGACAGGCAACAATGAGCAGTTCTTC. The V gene is TRBV7-6, the J gene TRBJ2-1; TRBD1 matches at 7 bases. Per the germline V gene, CDR1 is SGHVS and CDR2 is FNYEAQ. V was pared by 4 bases and J by 5 bases, with 11 bases of the junction left unmatched. The CDR3 is 16 residues long.

This clonotype was seen ten or more times. This chain joins TRBV7-2 and TRBJ2-7, with a tentative D call TRBD1 (6 bases). Germline CDR1 and CDR2: SGHTA and FQGNSA. CDR3 length: 16 residues. V shed 5 bases and J shed 1 base, with 18 bases lying between them. CDR3 in amino acids: CASSQIGRGGSYEQYF. CDR3 coding DNA: TGTGCCAGCAGCCAGATCGGCAGGGGTGGATCCTACGAGCAGTACTTC.

This clonotype was recorded at least ten times. The J gene is TRBJ1-5, the V gene TRBV20-1, with D perhaps TRBD1 (5 bases). With 5 bases removed from V and 2 bases from J, the gap between germline ends came to 16 bases. The CDR3 has 15 residues. From germline, CDR1 is DFQATT and CDR2 SNEGSKA (reference sequence). CDR3 residues: CSAGLDGGGNQPQHF. In DNA, the CDR3 is TGCAGTGCTGGCTTGGATGGAGGGGGCAATCAGCCCCAGCATTTT.

This clonotype occurred many times. This chain uses TRBV5-1 with TRBJ2-3, with unresolved D. Trimming cost V 4 bases and J 2 bases, with 11 bases left between them. The CDR3 totals 14 residues. Germline V lookup: CDR1 SGHRS, CDR2 YFSETQ. The CDR3 nucleotides read TGCGCCAGCAGCCTATCTGGGTTCACAGATACGCAGTATTTT. Translating it yields CASSLSGFTDTQYF. The variable domain in full, with the rest retrieved from reference TRBV5-1 and TRBJ2-3, is KAGVTQTPRYLIKTRGQQVTLSCSPISGHRSVSWYQQTPGQGLQFLFEYFSETQRNKGNFPGRFSGRQFSNSRSEMNVSTLELGDSALYLCASSLSGFTDTQYFGPGTRLTVL.

This clonotype was found many times. The genes are TRBV6-5 and TRBJ1-5, with a weak D call TRBD1 (6 bases). There are 12 residues in the CDR3. The germline CDR1 and CDR2 sequences are MNHEY and SVGAGI. V was cut by 6 bases and J by 5 bases, with 8 bases left in between. The CDR3 region has the DNA TGTGCCAGCAGACAGGGCGATCAGCCCCAGCATTTT. It codes for CASRQGDQPQHF.

This clonotype came up many times. CDR3 nucleotide sequence: TGCAGCGTTGAAGGGACTAGCGGGAGGATATCCTACAATGAGCAGTTCTTC. It encodes CSVEGTSGRISYNEQFF. This chain connects TRBV29-1 to TRBJ2-1, with 14 bases aligning to TRBD2. V lost 1 base, J lost 1 base, and 3 bases stayed unmatched. The CDR3 extends over 17 amino acids. Per germline, CDR1 SQVTM and CDR2 ANQGSEA.

In this sample, this clonotype turned up many times. V usage is TRBV3-1 and J usage is TRBJ1-6, with a tentative D call TRBD1 (5 bases). The V end was cut by 1 base, the J end by 10 bases, with 14 bases between. Germline V CDR1 and CDR2: LGHDT, YNNKEL (reference sequence). The CDR3 sequence is 15 residues long. The CDR3 reads CASSQGSQGGSPLHF. The DNA for the CDR3 is TGTGCCAGCAGCCAAGGTTCGCAGGGAGGATCACCCCTCCACTTT.

This clonotype was counted ten times or more. The chain is built from TRBV4-1 and TRBJ2-3; D is uncertain. CDR3 size: 16 residues. Germline assignment: CDR1 MGHRA and CDR2 YSYEKL. Trimming pared 0 bases from V and 4 bases from J, leaving 14 bases between. Here the CDR3 reads CASSQDPLDEADTQYF. The DNA for the CDR3 is TGCGCCAGCAGCCAAGACCCGCTAGATGAGGCAGATACGCAGTATTTT.

V gene TRBV5-1 combines with J gene TRBJ2-1; tentatively, D is TRBD1 (6 bases). Germline V gene data show CDR1 as SGHRS and CDR2 as YFSETQ. The CDR3 sequence is 14 residues long. Trimming shortened V by 4 bases and J by 1 base, and 9 bases separated the two germline ends. The CDR3 sequence is CASSPRGSYNEQFF. CDR3 coding DNA: TGCGCCAGCAGCCCTAGGGGGTCCTACAATGAGCAGTTCTTC.